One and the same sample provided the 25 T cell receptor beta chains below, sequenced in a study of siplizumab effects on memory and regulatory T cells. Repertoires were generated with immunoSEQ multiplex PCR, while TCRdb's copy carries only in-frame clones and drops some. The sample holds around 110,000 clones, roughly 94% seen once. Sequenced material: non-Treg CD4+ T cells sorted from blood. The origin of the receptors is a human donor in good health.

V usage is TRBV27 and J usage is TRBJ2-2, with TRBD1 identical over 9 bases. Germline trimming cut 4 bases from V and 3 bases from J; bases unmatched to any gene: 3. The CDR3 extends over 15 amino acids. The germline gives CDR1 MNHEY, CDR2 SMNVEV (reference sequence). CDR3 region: CASSSGQGYTGELFF. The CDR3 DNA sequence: TGTGCCAGCAGTTCCGGACAGGGGTACACCGGGGAGCTGTTTTTT.

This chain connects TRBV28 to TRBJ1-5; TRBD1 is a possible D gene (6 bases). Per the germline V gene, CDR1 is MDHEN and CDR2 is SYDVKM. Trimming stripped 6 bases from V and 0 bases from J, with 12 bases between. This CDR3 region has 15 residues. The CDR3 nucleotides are TGTGCCAGCAGGCTCACAGGGTATAGCAATCAGCCCCAGCATTTT. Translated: CASRLTGYSNQPQHF.

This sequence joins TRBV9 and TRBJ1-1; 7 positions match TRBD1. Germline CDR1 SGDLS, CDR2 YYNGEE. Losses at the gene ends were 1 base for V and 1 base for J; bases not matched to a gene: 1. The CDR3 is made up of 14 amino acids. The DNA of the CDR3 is TGTGCCAGCAGCGTATCAGGGGGGAACACTGAAGCTTTCTTT. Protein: CASSVSGGNTEAFF.

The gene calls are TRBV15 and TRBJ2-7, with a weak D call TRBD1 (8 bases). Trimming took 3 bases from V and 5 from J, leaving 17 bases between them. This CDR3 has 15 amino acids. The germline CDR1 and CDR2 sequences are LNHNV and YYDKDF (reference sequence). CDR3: CATSSITGGRDEQYF. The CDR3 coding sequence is TGTGCCACCAGCAGCATAACAGGGGGGAGGGACGAGCAGTACTTC.

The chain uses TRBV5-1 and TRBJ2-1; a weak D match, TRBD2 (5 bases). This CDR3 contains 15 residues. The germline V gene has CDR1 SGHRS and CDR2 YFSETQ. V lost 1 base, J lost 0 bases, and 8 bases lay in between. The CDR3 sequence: CASSLIGSSYNEQFF. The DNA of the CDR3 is TGCGCCAGCAGCTTGATAGGGAGCTCCTACAATGAGCAGTTCTTC.

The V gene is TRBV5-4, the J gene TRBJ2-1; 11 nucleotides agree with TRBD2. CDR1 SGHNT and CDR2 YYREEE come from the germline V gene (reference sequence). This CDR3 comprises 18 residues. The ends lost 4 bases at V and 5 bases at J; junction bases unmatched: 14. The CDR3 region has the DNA TGTGCCAGCAGCCCGGTTAGCGGGGGGGCCCTTGGTCACAATGAGCAGTTCTTC. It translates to CASSPVSGGALGHNEQFF. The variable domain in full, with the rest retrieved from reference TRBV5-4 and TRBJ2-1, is ETGVTQSPTHLIKTRGQQVTLRCSSQSGHNTVSWYQQALGQGPQFIFQYYREEENGRGNFPPRFSGLQFPNYSSELNVNALELDDSALYLCASSPVSGGALGHNEQFFGPGTRLTVL.

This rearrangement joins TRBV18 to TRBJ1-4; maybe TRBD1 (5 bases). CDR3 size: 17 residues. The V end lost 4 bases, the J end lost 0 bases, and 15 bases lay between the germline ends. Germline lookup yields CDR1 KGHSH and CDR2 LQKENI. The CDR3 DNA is TGTGCCAGCTCACTGGGGGTACCAGGGTCAACTAATGAAAAACTGTTTTTT. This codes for CASSLGVPGSTNEKLFF.

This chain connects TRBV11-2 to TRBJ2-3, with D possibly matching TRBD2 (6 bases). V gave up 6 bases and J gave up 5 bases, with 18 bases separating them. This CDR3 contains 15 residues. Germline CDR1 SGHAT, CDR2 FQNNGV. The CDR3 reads CASSPWREKGDTQYF. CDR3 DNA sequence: TGTGCCAGCAGTCCTTGGAGGGAGAAGGGAGATACGCAGTATTTT.

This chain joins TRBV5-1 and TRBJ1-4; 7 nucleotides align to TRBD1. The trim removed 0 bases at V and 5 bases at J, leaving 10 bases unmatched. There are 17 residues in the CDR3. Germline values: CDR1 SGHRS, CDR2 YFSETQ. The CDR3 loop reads CASSLGSRDSVNEKLFF. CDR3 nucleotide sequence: TGCGCCAGCAGCTTGGGTTCTCGGGACAGCGTCAATGAAAAACTGTTTTTT.

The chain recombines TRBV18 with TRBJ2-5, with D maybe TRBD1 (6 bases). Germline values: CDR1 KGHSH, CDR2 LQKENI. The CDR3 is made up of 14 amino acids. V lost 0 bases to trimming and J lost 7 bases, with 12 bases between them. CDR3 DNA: TGTGCCAGCTCACCACCGTCAGGGGTATGGACCCAGTACTTC. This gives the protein CASSPPSGVWTQYF.

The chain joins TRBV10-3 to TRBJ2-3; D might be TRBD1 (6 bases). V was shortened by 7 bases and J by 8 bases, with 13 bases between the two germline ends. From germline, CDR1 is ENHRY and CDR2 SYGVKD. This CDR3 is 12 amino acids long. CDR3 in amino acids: CAITSGAGTQYF. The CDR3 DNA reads TGTGCCATCACCTCAGGGGCAGGTACGCAGTATTTT.

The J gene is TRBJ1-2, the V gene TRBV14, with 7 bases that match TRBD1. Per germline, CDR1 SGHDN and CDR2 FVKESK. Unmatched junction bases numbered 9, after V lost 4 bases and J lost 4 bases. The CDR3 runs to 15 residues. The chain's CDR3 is CASSRTPGQPYGYTF. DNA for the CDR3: TGTGCCAGCAGCCGGACTCCGGGACAGCCCTATGGCTACACCTTC. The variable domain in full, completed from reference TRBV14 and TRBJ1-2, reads EAGVTQFPSHSVIEKGQTVTLRCDPISGHDNLYWYRRVMGKEIKFLLHFVKESKQDESGMPNNRFLAERTGGTYSTLKVQPAELEDSGVYFCASSRTPGQPYGYTFGSGTRLTVV.

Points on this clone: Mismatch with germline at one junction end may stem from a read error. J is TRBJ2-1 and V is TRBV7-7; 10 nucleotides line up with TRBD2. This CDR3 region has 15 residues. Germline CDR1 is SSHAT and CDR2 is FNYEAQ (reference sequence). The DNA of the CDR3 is TGTGCTAGCAGCTTCTCTAGCGGGAGTCGCTATGAGCAGTTCTTC. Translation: CASSFSSGSRYEQFF. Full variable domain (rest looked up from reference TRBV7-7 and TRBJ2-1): GAGVSQSPRYKVTKRGQDVTLRCDPISSHATLYWYQQALGQGPEFLTYFNYEAQPDKSGLPSDRFSAERPEGSISTLTIQRTEQRDSAMYRCASSFSSGSRYEQFFGPGTRLTVL.

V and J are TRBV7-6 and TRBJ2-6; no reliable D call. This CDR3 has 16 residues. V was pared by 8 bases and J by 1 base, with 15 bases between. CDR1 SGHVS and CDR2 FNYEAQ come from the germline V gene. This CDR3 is CASAPSGVSGANVLTF. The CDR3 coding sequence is TGTGCCAGCGCACCCTCTGGAGTATCTGGGGCCAACGTCCTGACTTTC.

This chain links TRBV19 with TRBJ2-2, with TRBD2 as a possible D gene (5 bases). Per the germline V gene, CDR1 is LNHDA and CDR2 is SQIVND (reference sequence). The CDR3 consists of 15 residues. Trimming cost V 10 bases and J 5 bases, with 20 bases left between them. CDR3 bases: TGTGCCACCTTCCCGGTGGCAGGAGGAACCGGGGAGCTGTTTTTT. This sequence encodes CATFPVAGGTGELFF. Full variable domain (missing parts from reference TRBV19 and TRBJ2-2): DGGITQSPKYLFRKEGQNVTLSCEQNLNHDAMYWYRQDPGQGLRLIYYSQIVNDFQKGDIAEGYSVSREKKESFPLTVTSAQKNPTAFYLCATFPVAGGTGELFFGEGSRLTVL.

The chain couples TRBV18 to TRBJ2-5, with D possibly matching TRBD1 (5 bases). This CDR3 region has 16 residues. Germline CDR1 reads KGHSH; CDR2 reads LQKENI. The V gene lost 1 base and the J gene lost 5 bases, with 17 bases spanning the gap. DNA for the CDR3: TGTGCCAGCTCACCACGGGGCAGGGCTTTATCTGAGACCCAGTACTTC. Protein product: CASSPRGRALSETQYF.

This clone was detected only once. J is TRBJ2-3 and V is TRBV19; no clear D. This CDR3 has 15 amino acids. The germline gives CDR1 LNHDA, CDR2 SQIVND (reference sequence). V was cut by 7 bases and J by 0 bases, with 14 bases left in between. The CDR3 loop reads CASTARHSSTDTQYF. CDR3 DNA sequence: TGTGCCAGTACTGCCCGTCATTCTAGCACAGATACGCAGTATTTT.

The CDR3: CASSPPGRGSVTGELFF. The CDR3 bases are TGTGCCAGCTCACCCCCAGGCCGCGGGAGTGTCACCGGGGAGCTGTTTTTT. The chain employs TRBV18 and TRBJ2-2, with TRBD2 matching over 7 bases. V trimming: 3 bases; J trimming: 4 bases; junction bases outside the gene matches: 11. The CDR3 length is 17 residues. Germline V gene sequence: CDR1 KGHSH, CDR2 LQKENI.

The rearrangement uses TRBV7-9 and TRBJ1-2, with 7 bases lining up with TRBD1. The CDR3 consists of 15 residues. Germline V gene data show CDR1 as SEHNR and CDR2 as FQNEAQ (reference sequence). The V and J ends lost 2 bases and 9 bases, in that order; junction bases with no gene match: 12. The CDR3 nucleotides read TGTGCCAGCAGCTTATCCCTCGGACAGGAGTTAAGCTACACCTTC. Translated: CASSLSLGQELSYTF.

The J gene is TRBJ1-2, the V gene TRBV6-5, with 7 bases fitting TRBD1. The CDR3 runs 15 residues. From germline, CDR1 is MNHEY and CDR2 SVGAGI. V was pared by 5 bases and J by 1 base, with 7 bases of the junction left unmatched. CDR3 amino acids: CASSRGQVINYGYTF. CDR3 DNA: TGTGCCAGCAGTAGAGGACAGGTCATTAACTATGGCTACACCTTC.

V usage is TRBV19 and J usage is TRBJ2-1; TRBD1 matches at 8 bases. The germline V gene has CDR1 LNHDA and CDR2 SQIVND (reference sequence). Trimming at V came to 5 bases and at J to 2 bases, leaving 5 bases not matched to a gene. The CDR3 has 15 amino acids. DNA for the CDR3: TGTGCCAGTAGTGCGAGACAGGGGACCTACAATGAGCAGTTCTTC. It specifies CASSARQGTYNEQFF.

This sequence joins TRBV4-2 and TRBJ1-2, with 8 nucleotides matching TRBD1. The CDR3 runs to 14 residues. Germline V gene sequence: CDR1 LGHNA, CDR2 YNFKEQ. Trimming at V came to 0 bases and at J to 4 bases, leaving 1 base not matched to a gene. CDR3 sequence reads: CASSQDGQGYGYTF. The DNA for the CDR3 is TGTGCCAGCAGCCAAGATGGACAGGGCTATGGCTACACCTTC.

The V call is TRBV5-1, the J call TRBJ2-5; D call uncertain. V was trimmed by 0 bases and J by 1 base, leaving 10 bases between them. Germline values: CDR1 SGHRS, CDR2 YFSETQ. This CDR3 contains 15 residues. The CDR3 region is CASSLASGFQETQYF. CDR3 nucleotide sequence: TGCGCCAGCAGCTTGGCCTCCGGATTCCAAGAGACCCAGTACTTC.

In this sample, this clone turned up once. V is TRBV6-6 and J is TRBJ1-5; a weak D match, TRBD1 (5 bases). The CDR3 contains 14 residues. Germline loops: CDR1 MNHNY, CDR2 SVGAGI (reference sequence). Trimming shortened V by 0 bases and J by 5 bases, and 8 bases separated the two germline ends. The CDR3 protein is CASSYSVGDQPQHF. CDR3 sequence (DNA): TGTGCCAGCAGTTACTCGGTGGGGGATCAGCCCCAGCATTTT.

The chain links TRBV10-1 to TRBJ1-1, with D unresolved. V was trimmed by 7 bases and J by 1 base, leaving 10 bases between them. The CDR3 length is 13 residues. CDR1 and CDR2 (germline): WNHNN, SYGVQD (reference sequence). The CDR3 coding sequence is TGCGCCAGCATAGTGGGAGGGAACACTGAAGCTTTCTTT. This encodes CASIVGGNTEAFF.